This T cell receptor beta chain comes out of a study of T cell repertoires in cytomegalovirus infection. TCRdb fed the reads into MiXCR, producing one record per CDR3 protein. Of 740,000 or so distinct CDR3 sequences listed, roughly 35% are singletons. The CDR3 consists of 15 residues. Germline V gene lookup returns CDR1 SGHRS and CDR2 YFSETQ. V shed 5 bases and J 5 bases; nucleotides not matched to a gene: 8. The chain uses TRBV5-1 and TRBJ2-5; 11 bases are shared with TRBD2. Sequenced input: PBMCs. The receptor was isolated from a human donor in good health (CMV status not recorded). Some clones in this sample may be carry-over from other donors' samples. CDR3 in DNA: TGCGCCAGCAGTGAAATAGCGGGGGGGCCGGAGACCCAGTACTTC. Protein product: CASSEIAGGPETQYF.